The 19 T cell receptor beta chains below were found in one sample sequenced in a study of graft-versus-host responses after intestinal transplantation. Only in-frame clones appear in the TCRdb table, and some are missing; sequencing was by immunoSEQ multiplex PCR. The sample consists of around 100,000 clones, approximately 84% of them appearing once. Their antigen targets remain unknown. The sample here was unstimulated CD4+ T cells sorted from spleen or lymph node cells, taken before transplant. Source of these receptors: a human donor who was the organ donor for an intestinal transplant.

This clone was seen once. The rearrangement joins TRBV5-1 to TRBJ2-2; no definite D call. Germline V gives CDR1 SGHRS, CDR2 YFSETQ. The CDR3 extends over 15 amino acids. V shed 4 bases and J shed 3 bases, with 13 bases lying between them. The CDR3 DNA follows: TGCGCCAGCAGCCTACCATTATCTGACACCGGGGAGCTGTTTTTT. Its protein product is CASSLPLSDTGELFF. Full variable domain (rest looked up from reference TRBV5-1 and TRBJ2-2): KAGVTQTPRYLIKTRGQQVTLSCSPISGHRSVSWYQQTPGQGLQFLFEYFSETQRNKGNFPGRFSGRQFSNSRSEMNVSTLELGDSALYLCASSLPLSDTGELFFGEGSRLTVL.

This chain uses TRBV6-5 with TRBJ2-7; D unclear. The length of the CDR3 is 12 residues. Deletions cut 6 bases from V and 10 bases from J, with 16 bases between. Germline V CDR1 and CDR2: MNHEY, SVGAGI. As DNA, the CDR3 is TGTGCCAGCAGGCCGAGTGGCTGGGTCCAGTACTTC. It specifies CASRPSGWVQYF.

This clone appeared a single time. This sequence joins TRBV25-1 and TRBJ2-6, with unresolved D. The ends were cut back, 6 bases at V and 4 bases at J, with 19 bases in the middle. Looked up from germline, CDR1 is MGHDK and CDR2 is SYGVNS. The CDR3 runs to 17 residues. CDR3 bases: TGTGCCAGCAGCGCAGGAAGTCCTTTTTTCGGGGCCAACGTCCTGACTTTC. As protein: CASSAGSPFFGANVLTF.

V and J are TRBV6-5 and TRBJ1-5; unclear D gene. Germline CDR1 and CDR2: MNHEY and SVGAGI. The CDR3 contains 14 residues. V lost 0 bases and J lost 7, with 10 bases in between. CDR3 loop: CASSYSSGGQPQHF. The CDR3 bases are TGTGCCAGCAGTTACTCGAGTGGTGGCCAGCCCCAGCATTTT.

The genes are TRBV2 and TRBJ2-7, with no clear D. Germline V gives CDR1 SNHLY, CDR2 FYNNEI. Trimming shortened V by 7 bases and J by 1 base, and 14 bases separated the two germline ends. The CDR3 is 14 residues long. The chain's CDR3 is CASMRVRSSYEQYF. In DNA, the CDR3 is TGTGCCAGCATGAGAGTCCGAAGTTCCTACGAGCAGTACTTC.

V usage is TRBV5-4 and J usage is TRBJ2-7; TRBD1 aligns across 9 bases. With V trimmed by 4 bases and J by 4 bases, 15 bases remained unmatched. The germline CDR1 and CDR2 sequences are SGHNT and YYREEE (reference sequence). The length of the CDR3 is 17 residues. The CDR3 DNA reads TGTGCCAGCAGCCAATGGCGGGGACAGGGACGCTCTTACGAGCAGTACTTC. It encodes CASSQWRGQGRSYEQYF.

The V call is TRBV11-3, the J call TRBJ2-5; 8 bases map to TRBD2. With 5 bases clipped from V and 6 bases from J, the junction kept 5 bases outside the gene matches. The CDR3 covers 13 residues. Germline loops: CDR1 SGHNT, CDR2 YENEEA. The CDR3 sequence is CASSTGGGQTQYF. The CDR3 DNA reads TGTGCCAGCAGCACGGGGGGGGGTCAGACCCAGTACTTC.

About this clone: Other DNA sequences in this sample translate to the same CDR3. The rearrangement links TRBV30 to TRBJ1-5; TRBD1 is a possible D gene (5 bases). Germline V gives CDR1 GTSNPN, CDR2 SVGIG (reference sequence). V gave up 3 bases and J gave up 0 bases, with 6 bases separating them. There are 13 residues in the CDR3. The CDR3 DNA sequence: TGTGCCTGGAGCGGGGGTAGCAATCAGCCCCAGCATTTT. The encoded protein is CAWSGGSNQPQHF. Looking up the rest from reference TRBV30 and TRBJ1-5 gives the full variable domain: SQTIHQWPATLVQPVGSPLSLECTVEGTSNPNLYWYRQAAGRGLQLLFYSVGIGQISSEVPQNLSASRPQDRQFILSSKKLLLSDSGFYLCAWSGGSNQPQHFGDGTRLSIL.

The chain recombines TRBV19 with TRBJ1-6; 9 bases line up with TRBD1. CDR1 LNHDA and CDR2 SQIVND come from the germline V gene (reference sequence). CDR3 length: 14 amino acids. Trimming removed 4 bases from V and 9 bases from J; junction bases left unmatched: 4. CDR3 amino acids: CASSKGQGISPLHF. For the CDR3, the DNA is TGTGCCAGTAGTAAGGGACAGGGTATTTCACCCCTCCACTTT. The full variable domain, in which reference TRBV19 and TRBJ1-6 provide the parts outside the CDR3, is DGGITQSPKYLFRKEGQNVTLSCEQNLNHDAMYWYRQDPGQGLRLIYYSQIVNDFQKGDIAEGYSVSREKKESFPLTVTSAQKNPTAFYLCASSKGQGISPLHFGNGTRLTVT.

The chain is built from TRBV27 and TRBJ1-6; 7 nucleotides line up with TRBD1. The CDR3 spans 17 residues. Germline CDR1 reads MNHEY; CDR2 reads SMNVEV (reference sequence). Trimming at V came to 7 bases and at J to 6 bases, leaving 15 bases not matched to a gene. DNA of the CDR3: TGTGCCAGCAAGATGGTAACAGGGGCCCCCTTTAATTCACCCCTCCACTTT. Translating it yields CASKMVTGAPFNSPLHF.

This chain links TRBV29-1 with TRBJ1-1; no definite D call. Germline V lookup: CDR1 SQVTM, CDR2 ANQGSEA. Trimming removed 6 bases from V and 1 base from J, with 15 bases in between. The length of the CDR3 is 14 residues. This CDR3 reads CSVVNLDRNTEAFF. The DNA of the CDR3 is TGCAGCGTGGTTAACTTGGACCGGAACACTGAAGCTTTCTTT.

CDR3 DNA sequence: TGTGCCAGCAGCTCCGGCGGGGGGCGGGAGACCCAGTACTTC. Protein product: CASSSGGGRETQYF. The V gene is TRBV5-5, the J gene TRBJ2-5; 8 bases are a match to TRBD2. The trim removed 3 bases at V and 5 bases at J, leaving 6 bases unmatched. Germline values: CDR1 SGHKS, CDR2 YYEKEE (reference sequence). The CDR3 has 14 amino acids.

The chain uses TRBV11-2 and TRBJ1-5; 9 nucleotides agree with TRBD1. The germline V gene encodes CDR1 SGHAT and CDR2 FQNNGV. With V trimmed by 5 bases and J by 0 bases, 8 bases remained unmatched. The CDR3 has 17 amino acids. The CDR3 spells CASSEGTGFDSNQPQHF. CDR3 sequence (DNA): TGTGCCAGCAGCGAAGGGACAGGGTTCGATAGCAATCAGCCCCAGCATTTT.

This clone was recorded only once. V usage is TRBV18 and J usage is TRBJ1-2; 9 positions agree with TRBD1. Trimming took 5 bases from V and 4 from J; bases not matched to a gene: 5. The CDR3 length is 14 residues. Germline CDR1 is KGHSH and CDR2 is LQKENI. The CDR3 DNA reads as TGTGCCAGCTCAATAGGACAGGGGAGCTATGGCTACACCTTC. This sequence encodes CASSIGQGSYGYTF. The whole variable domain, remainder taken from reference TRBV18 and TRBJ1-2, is NAGVMQNPRHLVRRRGQEARLRCSPMKGHSHVYWYRQLPEEGLKFMVYLQKENIIDESGMPKERFSAEFPKEGPSILRIQQVVRGDSAAYFCASSIGQGSYGYTFGSGTRLTVV.

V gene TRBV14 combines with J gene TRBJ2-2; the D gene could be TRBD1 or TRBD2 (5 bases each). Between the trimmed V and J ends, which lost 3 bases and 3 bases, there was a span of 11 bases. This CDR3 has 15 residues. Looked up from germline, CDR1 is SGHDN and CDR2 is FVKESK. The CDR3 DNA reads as TGTGCCAGCAGCCAGAGGGACGGGTACACCGGGGAGCTGTTTTTT. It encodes CASSQRDGYTGELFF.

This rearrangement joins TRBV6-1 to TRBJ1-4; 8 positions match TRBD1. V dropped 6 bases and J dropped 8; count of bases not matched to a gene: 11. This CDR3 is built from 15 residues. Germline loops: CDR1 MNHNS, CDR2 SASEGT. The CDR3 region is CASSRDRGGKEKLFF. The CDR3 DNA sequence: TGTGCCAGCAGCCGCGACAGGGGCGGAAAGGAAAAACTGTTTTTT.

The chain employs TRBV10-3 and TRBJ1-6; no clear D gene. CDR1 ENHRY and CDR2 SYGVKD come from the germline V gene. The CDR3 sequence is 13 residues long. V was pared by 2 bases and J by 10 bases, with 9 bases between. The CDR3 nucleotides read TGTGCCATCAGTGAGAATAGTGGGTCACCCCTCCACTTT. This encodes CAISENSGSPLHF.

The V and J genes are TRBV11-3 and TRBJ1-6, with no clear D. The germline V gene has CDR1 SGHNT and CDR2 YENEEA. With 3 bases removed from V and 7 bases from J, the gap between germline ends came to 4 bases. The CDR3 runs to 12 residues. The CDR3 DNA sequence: TGTGCCAGCAGCTTGGGAAATTCACCCCTCCACTTT. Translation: CASSLGNSPLHF.

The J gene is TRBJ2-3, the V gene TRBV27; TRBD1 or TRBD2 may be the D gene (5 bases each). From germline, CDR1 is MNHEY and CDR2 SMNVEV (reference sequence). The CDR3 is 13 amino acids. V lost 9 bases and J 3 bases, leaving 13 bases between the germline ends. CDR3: CASSRDPTDTQYF. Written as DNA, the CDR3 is TGTGCCAGTAGCCGGGACCCAACAGATACGCAGTATTTT.